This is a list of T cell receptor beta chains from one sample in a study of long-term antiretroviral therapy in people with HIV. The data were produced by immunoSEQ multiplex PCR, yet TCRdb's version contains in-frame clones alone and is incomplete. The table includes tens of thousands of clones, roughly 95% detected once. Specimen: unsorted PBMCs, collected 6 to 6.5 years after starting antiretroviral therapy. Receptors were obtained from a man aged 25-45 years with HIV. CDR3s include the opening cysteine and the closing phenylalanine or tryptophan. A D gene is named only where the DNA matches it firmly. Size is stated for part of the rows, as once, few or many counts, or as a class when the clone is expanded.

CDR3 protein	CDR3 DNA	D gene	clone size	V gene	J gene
CASSFDAGAAEQFF	TGTGCCAGCAGCTTTGACGCAGGGGCGGCTGAGCAGTTCTTC	-	-	TRBV11-1	TRBJ2-1
CASSFGTGYLLGAFF	TGTGCCAGCAGCTTTGGTACAGGTTACCTATTGGGCGCTTTCTTT	-	-	TRBV7-9	TRBJ1-1
CSVAGLAGVEQYF	TGCAGCGTTGCGGGACTAGCGGGAGTCGAGCAGTACTTC	TRBD2	-	TRBV29-1	TRBJ2-7
CASSQAVGTSGNDEQFF	TGTGCCAGCAGCCAAGCGGTCGGGACTAGCGGGAACGATGAGCAGTTCTTC	TRBD2	-	TRBV4-2	TRBJ2-1
CSALLAGGSTDTQYF	TGCAGCGCATTGCTGGCGGGAGGCAGCACAGATACGCAGTATTTT	TRBD2	-	TRBV29-1	TRBJ2-3
CASSQDWAPSYEQYF	TGCGCCAGCAGCCAAGATTGGGCGCCCTCCTACGAGCAGTACTTC	-	once	TRBV4-3	TRBJ2-7
CASSLTVQETQYF	TGCGCCAGCAGCTTGACGGTCCAAGAGACCCAGTACTTC	-	-	TRBV5-1	TRBJ2-5
CASSLRNEKLFF	TGTGCCAGCAGCTTAAGGAATGAAAAACTGTTTTTT	-	-	TRBV7-9	TRBJ1-4
CASSLGGGNEKLFF	TGTGCCAGCAGCTTAGGAGGGGGGAATGAAAAACTGTTTTTT	-	-	TRBV7-6	TRBJ1-4
CARGTYNEQFF	TGTGCCAGGGGGACCTACAATGAGCAGTTCTTC	-	-	TRBV2	TRBJ2-1
CASSQKWQGATGELFF	TGCGCCAGCAGCCAAAAGTGGCAGGGAGCCACCGGGGAGCTGTTTTTT	-	-	TRBV4-3	TRBJ2-2
CASIPTGGGTEAFF	TGCGCCAGCATACCGACAGGGGGCGGCACTGAAGCTTTCTTT	TRBD1	-	TRBV4-1	TRBJ1-1
CATSRDEGVNIYEQYF	TGTGCCACCAGCAGAGATGAGGGAGTTAATATCTACGAGCAGTACTTC	-	-	TRBV15	TRBJ2-7
CASGGVGGETREAFF	TGCGCCAGTGGGGGGGTAGGGGGCGAAACGAGAGAAGCTTTCTTT	TRBD1	-	TRBV5-1	TRBJ1-1
CATSSGTGDGANVLTF	TGTGCCACCAGCAGTGGGACAGGGGATGGGGCCAACGTCCTGACTTTC	TRBD1	-	TRBV15	TRBJ2-6
CASSSRLAGRHVYEQYF	TGTGCCAGCAGTTCAAGACTAGCGGGGCGTCACGTCTACGAGCAGTACTTC	TRBD2	-	TRBV27	TRBJ2-7
CASSWGSPPEPQHF	TGTGCCAGCAGTTGGGGCAGCCCGCCCGAGCCCCAGCATTTT	-	-	TRBV27	TRBJ1-5
CASSQQGANQPQHF	TGTGCCAGCAGCCAGCAGGGGGCGAATCAGCCCCAGCATTTT	TRBD1	-	TRBV9	TRBJ1-5